The 27 T cell receptor beta chains reported below all come from one sample, sequenced in a study of T cells after yellow fever vaccination. Using its own MiXCR run on the 5' RACE reads, TCRdb lists one record per CDR3 protein. The sample shows 300,000 to 450,000 distinct CDR3 sequences, more than 5.5% of them seen only once. The sequenced sample was PBMCs, obtained 5 days after the yellow fever booster vaccination. All receptors come from a man aged 30 to 45 who received the YFV17D yellow fever vaccine.

The chain recombines TRBV20-1 with TRBJ2-5; unclear D gene. From germline, CDR1 is DFQATT and CDR2 SNEGSKA (reference sequence). The CDR3 has 14 residues. Trimming took 0 bases from V and 5 from J, leaving 13 bases between them. The CDR3 DNA sequence: TGCAGTGCTAGAGATCGGATGGGCCGGGAGACCCAGTACTTC. Residues: CSARDRMGRETQYF.

CDR3 sequence (DNA): TGTGCCAGCAGTTTATTGGGGGTCAATGAGCAGTTCTTC. This codes for CASSLLGVNEQFF. V gene TRBV12-3 or TRBV12-4 combines with J gene TRBJ2-1; TRBD1 or TRBD2 may be the D gene (5 bases each). The V and J ends lost 2 bases and 6 bases respectively, with 8 bases between them. The CDR3 has 13 residues.

This clonotype was seen a handful of times. V gene TRBV20-1 combines with J gene TRBJ1-5; perhaps TRBD1 as D (5 bases). Germline assignment: CDR1 DFQATT and CDR2 SNEGSKA (reference sequence). The CDR3 length is 14 residues. With 3 bases removed from V and 4 bases from J, the gap between germline ends came to 13 bases. CDR3 nucleotide sequence: TGCAGTGCTAGCCCCCGGGGGGATAATCAGCCCCAGCATTTT. Translating gives CSASPRGDNQPQHF.

This clonotype was picked up a small number of times. The rearrangement links TRBV18 to TRBJ1-6, with D possibly being TRBD1 (6 bases). The germline V gene encodes CDR1 KGHSH and CDR2 LQKENI. V was cut by 8 bases and J by 8 bases, with 16 bases left in between. CDR3 length equals 14 residues. For the CDR3, the DNA is TGTGCCAGCGGACCGGGACATGGAGATTCACCCCTCCACTTT. Its translation: CASGPGHGDSPLHF.

A few counts support this clonotype. The chain uses TRBV9 and TRBJ2-2, with 8 bases matching TRBD2. Germline trimming cut 1 base from V and 4 bases from J; bases unmatched to any gene: 3. This CDR3 spans 15 amino acids. CDR1 is SGDLS, CDR2 YYNGEE, per germline. CDR3 loop: CASSVHSGATGELFF. CDR3 nucleotide sequence: TGTGCCAGCAGCGTACATAGCGGGGCCACCGGGGAGCTGTTTTTT. The entire variable domain, with the rest obtained from reference TRBV9 and TRBJ2-2, is as follows: DSGVTQTPKHLITATGQRVTLRCSPRSGDLSVYWYQQSLDQGLQFLIQYYNGEERAKGNILERFSAQQFPDLHSELNLSSLELGDSALYFCASSVHSGATGELFFGEGSRLTVL.

This clonotype has at least ten counts. This rearrangement joins TRBV7-2 to TRBJ2-1; the match to TRBD2 covers 11 bases. CDR3 length: 15 residues. After removal of 5 bases from V and 7 bases from J, the junction contained 7 bases not matched to a gene. Germline CDR1 SGHTA, CDR2 FQGNSA. This CDR3 reads CASSISGRAGNEQFF. CDR3 DNA: TGTGCCAGCAGCATTAGCGGGAGGGCCGGGAATGAGCAGTTCTTC.

This clonotype came up many times. This chain connects TRBV11-2 to TRBJ2-7; 10 bases align to TRBD2. Germline CDR1 and CDR2: SGHAT and FQNNGV. V was pared by 5 bases and J by 4 bases, with 11 bases of the junction left unmatched. The CDR3 consists of 16 residues. The CDR3 bases are TGTGCCAGCAGCCTTGGTCTAGCGGGAGATATGTACGAGCAGTACTTC. This gives the protein CASSLGLAGDMYEQYF.

This clonotype was observed a handful of times. This chain uses TRBV4-1 with TRBJ2-7; D uncertain. The CDR3 contains 14 residues. V lost 4 bases to trimming and J lost 2 bases, with 12 bases between them. CDR1 MGHRA and CDR2 YSYEKL come from the germline V gene. The CDR3 bases are TGCGCCAGCAGCCCGCCTCATTCCCCCTACGAGCAGTACTTC. Amino acid sequence: CASSPPHSPYEQYF.

The chain carries TRBV27 and TRBJ2-3, with D perhaps given as TRBD1 or TRBD2 (5 bases each). V was cut by 4 bases and J by 8 bases, with 22 bases left in between. Per germline, CDR1 MNHEY and CDR2 SMNVEV (reference sequence). CDR3 length equals 16 residues. This CDR3 reads CASSSLRGGSSRTQYF. DNA of the CDR3: TGTGCCAGCAGTTCCCTCCGGGGCGGGTCGTCGCGTACGCAGTATTTT.

This chain joins TRBV7-2 and TRBJ2-1, with 10 positions matching TRBD2. The trim removed 1 base at V and 10 bases at J, leaving 10 bases unmatched. Germline values: CDR1 SGHTA, CDR2 FQGNSA. This CDR3 has 16 amino acids. CDR3 coding DNA: TGTGCCAGCAGCTTAGAAGGGACTAGCGTATTTAGGGAGCAGTTCTTC. It encodes CASSLEGTSVFREQFF.

This clonotype was counted at least ten times. V usage is TRBV29-1 and J usage is TRBJ2-2; no reliable D call. Deletions cut 4 bases from V and 3 bases from J, with 3 bases between. This CDR3 spans 11 amino acids. CDR1 and CDR2 (germline): SQVTM, ANQGSEA. The CDR3 DNA reads TGCAGCGTTGCTGACACCGGGGAGCTGTTTTTT. Its translation: CSVADTGELFF.

The rearrangement uses TRBV7-9 and TRBJ2-1; perhaps TRBD1 as D (5 bases). This CDR3 is built from 15 residues. V shed 1 base and J shed 2 bases, with 9 bases lying between them. Germline V gives CDR1 SEHNR, CDR2 FQNEAQ (reference sequence). The CDR3 sequence: CASSLGGPTYNEQFF. The CDR3 nucleotides read TGTGCCAGCAGCTTAGGGGGCCCCACCTACAATGAGCAGTTCTTC.

This clonotype was detected ten times or more. The gene calls are TRBV20-1 and TRBJ1-4; D remains ambiguous. Between the trimmed V and J ends, which lost 0 bases and 0 bases, there was a span of 17 bases. The CDR3 covers 18 residues. CDR1 DFQATT and CDR2 SNEGSKA come from the germline V gene (reference sequence). The CDR3 sequence is CSARDREVMRSTNEKLFF. In DNA form, the CDR3 reads TGCAGTGCTAGAGATCGTGAAGTCATGAGATCAACTAATGAAAAACTGTTTTTT.

This clonotype showed up many times. V and J are TRBV4-3 and TRBJ2-7; no reliable D call. V was shortened by 0 bases and J by 6 bases, with 9 bases between the two germline ends. This CDR3 is built from 13 residues. Per the germline V gene, CDR1 is LGHNA and CDR2 is YSLEER. The CDR3 reads CASSQDLRVEQYF. The CDR3 DNA follows: TGCGCCAGCAGCCAAGATCTACGTGTCGAGCAGTACTTC.

This clonotype has a handful of counts. The CDR3: CSASPGTSGSVTQYF. The CDR3, as DNA: TGCAGTGCTAGCCCCGGGACTAGCGGGAGTGTTACGCAGTATTTT. The chain uses TRBV20-1 and TRBJ2-3; 14 bases line up with TRBD2. The CDR3 consists of 15 residues. Trimming took 3 bases from V and 8 from J; bases not matched to a gene: 7. Germline assignment: CDR1 DFQATT and CDR2 SNEGSKA (reference sequence).

V is TRBV29-1 and J is TRBJ2-2, with 11 bases aligning to TRBD2. The V gene's germline CDR1 is SQVTM and CDR2 ANQGSEA. Trimming took 5 bases from V and 4 from J; bases not matched to a gene: 6. CDR3 length equals 15 residues. The CDR3 sequence: CSVLFGTSGTGELFF. The CDR3, as DNA: TGCAGCGTTCTATTCGGGACTAGCGGCACCGGGGAGCTGTTTTTT.

The sample holds many counts of this clonotype. The chain carries TRBV14 and TRBJ1-1; D not certain. The CDR3 is made up of 15 amino acids. Germline values: CDR1 SGHDN, CDR2 FVKESK. V was shortened by 2 bases and J by 4 bases, with 14 bases between the two germline ends. Written as DNA, the CDR3 is TGTGCCAGCAGCCAACAGGAACTGGGGATCACTGAAGCTTTCTTT. This codes for CASSQQELGITEAFF.

The rearrangement uses TRBV7-2 and TRBJ1-1; D is unresolved. Germline lookup yields CDR1 SGHTA and CDR2 FQGNSA. The V end was cut by 0 bases, the J end by 4 bases, with 9 bases between. The CDR3 contains 14 residues. The CDR3 loop reads CASSLAGSGTEAFF. The CDR3 DNA reads as TGTGCCAGCAGCTTAGCAGGGTCAGGCACTGAAGCTTTCTTT.

This clonotype was detected many times. The chain has TRBV20-1 and TRBJ2-1, with D unclear. CDR1 and CDR2 (germline): DFQATT, SNEGSKA (reference sequence). The CDR3 has 12 amino acids. Trimming took 5 bases from V and 6 from J, leaving 11 bases between them. CDR3: CSARKRSNEQFF. In DNA, the CDR3 is TGCAGTGCTCGGAAGCGTTCCAATGAGCAGTTCTTC.

The CDR3 sequence: CATSIPPGPQETQYF. The CDR3 DNA reads as TGTGCCACCAGCATACCTCCGGGACCGCAAGAGACCCAGTACTTC. J is TRBJ2-5 and V is TRBV15; either TRBD1 or TRBD2 may fit D (5 bases each). Deletions cut 4 bases from V and 2 bases from J, with 14 bases between. CDR1 is LNHNV and CDR2 is YYDKDF in the germline V gene (reference sequence). There are 15 residues in the CDR3.

This clonotype was counted between two and nine times. This chain links TRBV20-1 with TRBJ2-5, with D unclear. The V gene lost 5 bases and the J gene lost 5 bases, with 9 bases spanning the gap. The germline gives CDR1 DFQATT, CDR2 SNEGSKA (reference sequence). CDR3 size: 11 residues. In nucleotides, the CDR3 is TGCAGTGCTCTTCACTGGGAGACCCAGTACTTC. Amino acid sequence: CSALHWETQYF.

This chain links TRBV5-6 with TRBJ2-5, with a weak D call TRBD2 (5 bases). This CDR3 is 14 amino acids long. The germline V gene has CDR1 SGHDT and CDR2 YYEEEE. The V end lost 4 bases, the J end lost 5 bases, and 15 bases lay between the germline ends. The CDR3 loop is CASSLGILRETQYF. The CDR3 DNA sequence: TGTGCCAGCAGCCTCGGGATTCTGAGGGAGACCCAGTACTTC.

The J gene is TRBJ2-2, the V gene TRBV5-1; D call uncertain. The CDR3 has 13 amino acids. V was cut by 4 bases and J by 2 bases, with 6 bases left in between. Germline assignment: CDR1 SGHRS and CDR2 YFSETQ. The CDR3 DNA sequence: TGCGCCAGCAGCGTCTCAAACACCGGGGAGCTGTTTTTT. Translating gives CASSVSNTGELFF.

The chain recombines TRBV19 with TRBJ2-7; TRBD2 matches 8 bases. J was trimmed by 5 bases and V by 6 bases; bases with no gene match: 18. This CDR3 region has 17 residues. Germline CDR1 and CDR2: LNHDA and SQIVND (reference sequence). CDR3 sequence (DNA): TGTGCCAGTAGCATGGGCCTCAGCGGGAGAAAAGGCCACGAGCAGTACTTC. Residues: CASSMGLSGRKGHEQYF.

This clonotype was detected many times. The CDR3 protein is CASSARDRSFNEQFF. DNA for the CDR3: TGTGCCAGTAGTGCCCGGGACAGGAGTTTCAATGAGCAGTTCTTC. The chain recombines TRBV19 with TRBJ2-1, with 8 bases fitting TRBD1. V shed 5 bases, J shed 6 bases, and the junction held 9 bases outside the gene matches. This CDR3 contains 15 residues. CDR1 is LNHDA and CDR2 is SQIVND in the germline V gene (reference sequence). Full variable domain (rest looked up from reference TRBV19 and TRBJ2-1): DGGITQSPKYLFRKEGQNVTLSCEQNLNHDAMYWYRQDPGQGLRLIYYSQIVNDFQKGDIAEGYSVSREKKESFPLTVTSAQKNPTAFYLCASSARDRSFNEQFFGPGTRLTVL.

This clonotype was counted a single time. The rearrangement links TRBV4-3 to TRBJ2-5, with 13 bases identical to TRBD2. The CDR3 length is 16 residues. The V segment lost 1 base and the J segment 6 bases; nucleotides outside the gene matches: 5. The germline V gene encodes CDR1 LGHNA and CDR2 YSLEER. The CDR3 DNA reads as TGCGCCAGCAGCCAAGGGACTAGCGGGAGTAGAAAGACCCAGTACTTC. Amino acid sequence: CASSQGTSGSRKTQYF.

CDR3 loop: CASSLAGLAVEQFF. CDR3 DNA: TGCGCCAGCAGCTTAGCGGGACTAGCGGTTGAGCAGTTCTTC. The chain is built from TRBV5-1 and TRBJ2-1, with 11 bases identical to TRBD2. The CDR3 length is 14 residues. Germline V gene sequence: CDR1 SGHRS, CDR2 YFSETQ. J lost 9 bases, V lost 2 bases, and 4 bases had no gene match.